The rows below give T cell receptor beta chains drawn from one sample of a study of blood T cell repertoires in COVID-19. Only in-frame clones appear in the TCRdb table, and some are missing; sequencing was by immunoSEQ multiplex PCR. The sample lists about 200,000 clones; roughly 79% were seen once. The sequenced sample consisted of PBMCs or T cells enriched from blood (not recorded which). These receptors came from a woman in her forties or fifties with acute COVID-19. CDR3s include the opening cysteine and the closing phenylalanine or tryptophan. The D gene is left open where the match is weak. A row's size may be missing; if present it is once, few, many or a size class.

TRBV4-3	TRBJ1-4	NA	15	TRBD1	TGCGCCAGCAGCCAGTTTGGGACAGGGGCTGAAAAACTGTTTTTT	CASSQFGTGAEKLFF
TRBV28	TRBJ1-2	NA	15	NA	TGTGCCAGCAGTTTTGGGCGTTTTACTAACTATGGCTACACCTTC	CASSFGRFTNYGYTF
TRBV4-3	TRBJ2-4	NA	15	TRBD1	TGCGCCAGCAGCCAAGAACCAGGGGGCAAAAACATTCAGTACTTC	CASSQEPGGKNIQYF
TRBV20-1	TRBJ2-3	NA	16	TRBD2	TGCAGTGCTAGTGGAGGGACTAGCGGACCCACAGATACGCAGTATTTT	CSASGGTSGPTDTQYF
TRBV15	TRBJ1-1	NA	14	NA	TGTGCCACCAGCGTCCGGGAAGGGAACACTGAAGCTTTCTTT	CATSVREGNTEAFF
TRBV11-2	TRBJ2-2	NA	18	TRBD1	TGTGCCAGCAGCTTAGTCAGGCCGGACAGGACGAACACCGGGGAGCTGTTTTTT	CASSLVRPDRTNTGELFF
TRBV3-1/TRBV3-2	TRBJ1-5	NA	15	TRBD1	TGTGCCAGCAGCCAAGGGACAGGGAGCTATCAGCCCCAGCATTTT	CASSQGTGSYQPQHF
TRBV7-2	TRBJ1-2	few	15	NA	TGTGCCAGCACCTCGGCGGGGACGGATAACTATGGCTACACCTTC	CASTSAGTDNYGYTF
TRBV5-1	TRBJ2-6	NA	15	NA	TGCGCCAGCAGCTTGGAGGGGGCTGGGGCCAACGTCCTGACTTTC	CASSLEGAGANVLTF
TRBV11-3	TRBJ2-1	NA	15	TRBD1	TGTGCCAGCAGCGCAGGCAGGGGGCTTTACAATGAGCAGTTCTTC	CASSAGRGLYNEQFF
TRBV19	TRBJ1-1	NA	14	TRBD1	TGTGCCAGTAGGGGAACAGGGGGGGGCACTGAAGCTTTCTTT	CASRGTGGGTEAFF
TRBV4-2	TRBJ2-1	NA	18	NA	TGTGCCAGCAGCCAAGAGGGACCGGGACTGAGCTCCTACAATGAGCAGTTCTTC	CASSQEGPGLSSYNEQFF
TRBV18	TRBJ2-5	NA	15	NA	TGTGCCAGCTCACCAGGTAGTACAGGGCAAGAGACCCAGTACTTC	CASSPGSTGQETQYF
TRBV19	TRBJ1-1	NA	13	NA	TGTGCCAGTACCCTCGTCCCGAACACTGAAGCTTTCTTT	CASTLVPNTEAFF
TRBV14	TRBJ1-2	NA	15	NA	TGTGCCAGCAGCCCCCAAGGTCCAGGCAGCTATGGCTACACCTTC	CASSPQGPGSYGYTF
TRBV7-2	TRBJ2-7	few	15	NA	TGTGCCAGCAGCTTAGCGGGGGGACCTGTCTACGAGCAGTACTTC	CASSLAGGPVYEQYF
TRBV11-2	TRBJ2-3	NA	15	NA	TGTGCCAGCAGCTTAGCCGGGAGAAGCACAGATACGCAGTATTTT	CASSLAGRSTDTQYF
TRBV7-2	TRBJ1-1	NA	15	TRBD1	TGTGCCAGCAGTTACAGGGGTCGGGGGAACACTGAAGCTTTCTTT	CASSYRGRGNTEAFF
TRBV20-1	TRBJ1-2	NA	10	NA	TGCAGTGCTGGGGGGAGGGGCTACACCTTC	CSAGGRGYTF
TRBV7-2	TRBJ2-1	once	16	TRBD2	TGTGCCAGCAGCTTCGGACTAGCGGGGGGGCGCAATGAGCAGTTCTTC	CASSFGLAGGRNEQFF
TRBV30	TRBJ1-5	NA	14	NA	TGTGCCTGGAGTGTAAAAGTCAGGGCTCAGCCCCAGCATTTT	CAWSVKVRAQPQHF
TRBV5-1	TRBJ1-4	NA	15	NA	TGCGCCAGCAGCTTGCTAGGACAGTCTAATGAAAAACTGTTTTTT	CASSLLGQSNEKLFF
TRBV19	TRBJ2-1	NA	17	TRBD2	TGTGCCAGTAGTACCGGGACTAGCGGGGGAACCTACAATGAGCAGTTCTTC	CASSTGTSGGTYNEQFF
TRBV7-2	TRBJ2-1	NA	16	TRBD2	TGTGCCAGCAGCTCGCAAGGGACTAGCGGGGCCAATGAGCAGTTCTTC	CASSSQGTSGANEQFF
TRBV29-1	TRBJ2-2	NA	13	NA	TGCAGCGTCCGCCTCGGGGGATCCGGGGAGCTGTTTTTT	CSVRLGGSGELFF
TRBV28	TRBJ2-1	once	17	NA	TGTGCCAGCAGTTTGGGACAGGGATCTAGCGGGATCGATGAGCAGTTCTTC	CASSLGQGSSGIDEQFF
TRBV4-1	TRBJ1-3	NA	16	NA	TGCGCCAGCAGCCCAGGGGACATCGTCTCTGGAAACACCATATATTTT	CASSPGDIVSGNTIYF
TRBV28	TRBJ2-7	few	15	NA	TGTGCCAGCACCCCCGCTGGCGGGGTAACCTACGAGCAGTACTTC	CASTPAGGVTYEQYF
TRBV25-1	TRBJ2-1	NA	16	NA	TGTGCCAGCAGCGACGTAAAGCGGAGCTCCTACAATGAGCAGTTCTTC	CASSDVKRSSYNEQFF
TRBV3-1/TRBV3-2	TRBJ2-5	NA	16	NA	TGTGCCAGCAGCCAAGTTCTGGTCCGAGGAGGAGAGACCCAGTACTTC	CASSQVLVRGGETQYF
TRBV18	TRBJ1-4	NA	15	NA	TGTGCCAGCTCACCACGGGCTGCAACTAATGAAAAACTGTTTTTT	CASSPRAATNEKLFF
TRBV3-1/TRBV3-2	TRBJ1-4	NA	14	NA	TGTGCCAGCAGCCCCCAGCAGGTTAATGAAAAACTGTTTTTT	CASSPQQVNEKLFF
TRBV18	TRBJ2-3	NA	15	TRBD2	TGTGCCAGCTCACCACCGACGGGAGGGTCAGATACGCAGTATTTT	CASSPPTGGSDTQYF
TRBV5-4	TRBJ2-1	NA	16	TRBD1	TGTGCCAGCAGCTTGTCCGGGACAGTAAAATACAATGAGCAGTTCTTC	CASSLSGTVKYNEQFF
TRBV2	TRBJ1-1	NA	14	TRBD1	TGTGCCAGCAGGGAGACAGGGGGAGGCACTGAAGCTTTCTTT	CASRETGGGTEAFF
TRBV7-9	TRBJ2-1	NA	14	NA	TGTGCCAGCAGCTTAAGAGAGGGAAACAATGAGCAGTTCTTC	CASSLREGNNEQFF
TRBV6-1	TRBJ2-7	NA	16	TRBD2	TGTGCCAGCAGTGAATTAGGGACTAGCGGGTGGGACGAGCAGTACTTC	CASSELGTSGWDEQYF
TRBV2	TRBJ2-1	NA	14	TRBD2	TGTGCCGGGGAGCGGGGGGCAGGCTACAATGAGCAGTTCTTC	CAGERGAGYNEQFF
TRBV6-5	TRBJ1-2	NA	15	NA	TGTGCCAGCAGGGAGAACGGGGTGCTTGACTATGGCTACACCTTC	CASRENGVLDYGYTF
TRBV11-3	TRBJ2-7	NA	15	TRBD1	TGTGCCAGCAGCCCCCGGACAGGGGGCGACTACGAGCAGTACTTC	CASSPRTGGDYEQYF
TRBV9	TRBJ1-2	once	17	TRBD1	TGTGCCAGCAGCGCGGGGGGGACAGGGGTGGATCGCTATGGCTACACCTTC	CASSAGGTGVDRYGYTF
TRBV6-2/TRBV6-3	TRBJ2-1	few	12	TRBD2	TGTGCCAGCAGCCGGACTAGTGACGAGCAGTTCTTC	CASSRTSDEQFF
TRBV6-5	TRBJ2-3	NA	16	TRBD2	TGTGCCAGCAGTTACCCCGGGGGGAAAGGGACAGATACGCAGTATTTT	CASSYPGGKGTDTQYF
TRBV11-2	TRBJ1-5	NA	13	NA	TGTGCCAGCAGCACAAACCTGGATCAGCCCCAGCATTTT	CASSTNLDQPQHF
TRBV7-3	TRBJ2-1	NA	14	NA	TGTGCCAGCAGCCCCCTAGACCAGGGGTTCCCCGAGTTCTTC	CASSPLDQGFPEFF
TRBV7-2	TRBJ2-7	NA	16	NA	TGTGCCAGCAGCTTTCAGGGGGGCGCTTTGTCCTACGAGCAGTACTTC	CASSFQGGALSYEQYF
TRBV5-1	TRBJ1-2	NA	14	TRBD1	TGCGCCAGCAGCGTGACAGGGGACCTCCTTGGCTACACCTTC	CASSVTGDLLGYTF
TRBV7-2	TRBJ1-2	NA	15	NA	TGTGCCAGCAGTCAATCCCGGGGGGCGAGCTATGGCTACACCTTC	CASSQSRGASYGYTF
TRBV11-3	TRBJ2-1	NA	12	NA	TGTGCCAGCAGCCGACAGTCCAATGAGCAGTTCTTC	CASSRQSNEQFF
TRBV7-3	TRBJ2-2	few	14	TRBD1	TGTGCCAGCAGCCATAACAGGGGTTCCGGGGAGCTGTTTTTT	CASSHNRGSGELFF
TRBV5-4	TRBJ2-7	NA	15	NA	TGTGCCAGCAGCTTGGTGCCCGACAGCTCCTACGAGCAGTACTTC	CASSLVPDSSYEQYF
TRBV10-2	TRBJ2-3	NA	13	TRBD1	TGCGCCACTCGGGGACAGGGGCCACTCCCACAGTATTTT	CATRGQGPLPQYF
TRBV18	TRBJ2-3	NA	14	NA	TGTGCCAGCTCAGAGTCGGTGAACACAGATACGCAGTATTTT	CASSESVNTDTQYF
TRBV18	TRBJ2-7	few	14	TRBD1	TGTGCCAGCTCACCCACAGGGGTGACCTACGAGCAGTACTTC	CASSPTGVTYEQYF
TRBV23-1	TRBJ2-1	NA	12	NA	TGCGCCAGGCGACAGAGATTAAATGAGCAGTTCTTC	CARRQRLNEQFF